This TCR beta chain is from a study of CD8 T cells in ankylosing spondylitis. Study-level findings and limits: Ankylosing spondylitis blood seemed to carry a telltale TCR beta motif made of several highly homologous variants. Previous work reported some of these motif variants in the synovial fluid and blood of reactive arthritis. As reported, disease-linked clones showed significant enrichment in matched ankylosing spondylitis synovial fluid. Disease-associated clones were CD8+ and fairly uncommon in peripheral blood.

Trimming cost V 10 bases and J 5 bases, with 17 bases left between them. Germline V CDR1 and CDR2: SNHLY, FYNNEI. CDR3 length equals 13 residues. TCRdb reanalysed the 5' RACE reads using MiXCR and keeps one entry per CDR3 protein. The sample includes 200,000 to 300,000 distinct CDR3 sequences, more than 9% of them seen just once. This clonotype came up a few times. The antigen is undetermined. The sequenced material came from blood, either unsorted or a sorted T cell fraction (not recorded which). The chain joins TRBV2 to TRBJ1-2; D gene uncertain. The sequence came from a male donor with ankylosing spondylitis or in good health (not recorded which). CDR3 in amino acids: CATQLPSRYGYTF. In nucleotides, the CDR3 is TGTGCCACTCAGCTCCCCTCGAGATATGGCTACACCTTC.